This T cell receptor beta chain was sequenced in a study of T-cell reconstitution after alpha-beta-depleted transplantation in children. The germline V gene has CDR1 DFQATT and CDR2 SNEGSKA (reference sequence). V lost 5 bases and J 5 bases, leaving 13 bases between the germline ends. The CDR3 consists of 13 residues. General study findings and limits: T-cell counts and diversity were attributed mostly to newly produced T cells one year after transplant. At day 60, the high TCRbeta diversity found in some patients originated from recipient T cells and thymic progenitors that had survived. Expanded graft clones numbering several hundred reportedly gave rise to alpha-beta T cells about two months after transplant.

The library targeted TCRbeta and was prepared with unique molecular identifiers. TCRdb processed the PCR reads anew with MiXCR; each CDR3 protein has one entry. This table has some 600,000 distinct CDR3 sequences, 10% to 15% appearing once. Comments on this clonotype: What it binds is unknown.

The V call is TRBV20-1, the J call TRBJ2-1, with a possible D match to TRBD1 (6 bases). The TCR comes from a male patient aged 5 to 17 who had a stem cell transplant for acute myeloid leukemia, so the T cells may come from the graft donor. This specimen was PBMCs, mostly from graft donor cells, taken 360 days after TCRalphabeta/CD19-depleted stem cell transplant. The CDR3 region has the DNA TGCAGTGCTTACAGGGATTTTGACAATGAGCAGTTCTTC. Its protein is CSAYRDFDNEQFF.